This T cell receptor (beta chain) emerged from a study of blood T cells in healthy people across ages. Overall study results and limits: A greater number of naive CD4+ cells and higher diversity distinguished long-lived donors from aged donors.

PCR was performed a second time for about 6 to 11 cycles using a sample-barcoded 5' primer and a J-beta primer mix. TCRdb re-derived calls from the 5' RACE reads in MiXCR, one entry per CDR3 protein. The repertoire holds over 450,000 distinct CDR3 sequences, 20% to 30% seen once, with 8.5% to 9.5% in the top ten. There are 12 residues in the CDR3. Germline V gene data show CDR1 as SQVTM and CDR2 as ANQGSEA. V was clipped by 8 bases and J by 3 bases, with 12 bases between them. This clonotype was recorded a few times. The antigen is undetermined. These data also formed part of another study, on T cells of mothers and their children. That paper notes: In cDNA synthesis, all of the extracted RNA was used at roughly 1.5 ug per 15 ul.

V and J are TRBV29-1 and TRBJ2-3; tentatively, D is TRBD1 (6 bases). This TCR came from a boy younger than 18 in good health. Material: blood. CDR3: CSTRGGTDTQYF. DNA of the CDR3: TGCAGCACCAGGGGCGGGACAGATACGCAGTATTTT.